Included here is one T cell receptor beta chain sequence, with context. What it binds is unknown. This entry is derived from a study of shared clonotypes between healthy human individuals. The V segment lost 4 bases and the J segment 7 bases; nucleotides outside the gene matches: 6. CDR1 and CDR2 (germline): SEHNR, FQNEAQ (reference sequence). The CDR3 spans 15 residues. Study-wide results and limits: Some clonotypes were shared by all four sorted-subset donors, while others were not shared. The non-shared ones had lower generation probabilities than the shared ones. Naive subsets typically showed greater estimated richness than memory subsets.

Authors' processing steps: Junction-only immunoSEQ data arrived without quality scores, meaning filtering differed. Sequenced by immunoSEQ multiplex PCR; TCRdb stores in-frame clones only, minus some. V and J calls and clone size follow that table, whereas D and trimming were derived from the DNA. The top ten hold roughly 0.36% of the sample, which has about 2.3 million clones, 90% to 95% seen once. Sequences were obtained from naive CD4+ T cells from PBMCs. As for subset: CD45RA+ positively selected. This receptor was taken from a young man in good health. Some clones in this sample may be carry-over from other donors' samples. V gene TRBV7-9 combines with J gene TRBJ2-7; TRBD2 agrees at 14 bases. The CDR3 loop reads CASSSGLAGGREQYF. The CDR3, as DNA: TGTGCCAGCAGCTCAGGACTAGCGGGGGGTAGGGAGCAGTACTTC.